A single sample gave rise to the 32 T cell receptor beta chains below, sequenced in a study of cytomegalovirus exposure and HLA in healthy donors. Amplification used 60 Vbeta primers and 13 Jbeta primers. Generated by immunoSEQ multiplex PCR, the TCRdb table keeps only in-frame clones and is missing some. The sample carries some 270,000 clones, 75% to 90% recorded once. The sequencing input was PBMCs. These receptors came from a girl aged 2 to 9 in good health and CMV-seronegative.

The J gene is TRBJ1-2, the V gene TRBV7-9; a weak D match, TRBD1 (5 bases). The CDR3 covers 16 residues. V lost 1 base and J 4 bases, leaving 16 bases between the germline ends. The germline V gene encodes CDR1 SEHNR and CDR2 FQNEAQ (reference sequence). CDR3 sequence reads: CASSLGYRIRPYGYTF. The CDR3 region has the DNA TGTGCCAGCAGCTTAGGATACAGGATAAGGCCCTATGGCTACACCTTC.

The V gene is TRBV5-1, the J gene TRBJ2-3, with D possibly matching TRBD2 (5 bases). CDR3 length equals 14 residues. Per germline, CDR1 SGHRS and CDR2 YFSETQ. Trimming pared 4 bases from V and 6 bases from J, leaving 15 bases between. In DNA form, the CDR3 reads TGCGCCAGCAGCCAACTTGGGCTAGCCGATACGCAGTATTTT. It encodes CASSQLGLADTQYF.

The V call is TRBV6-1, the J call TRBJ2-2; 8 nucleotides agree with TRBD2. The trim removed 8 bases at V and 2 bases at J, leaving 4 bases unmatched. This CDR3 comprises 14 residues. Germline CDR1 is MNHNS and CDR2 is SASEGT. CDR3 DNA sequence: TGTGCCAGCCGACGGGGGGGTAACACCGGGGAGCTGTTTTTT. This codes for CASRRGGNTGELFF.

The chain employs TRBV20-1 and TRBJ2-1, with D perhaps TRBD2 (5 bases). The CDR3 length is 11 residues. V lost 3 bases and J 10 bases, leaving 10 bases between the germline ends. Germline CDR1 is DFQATT and CDR2 is SNEGSKA (reference sequence). The CDR3 region has the DNA TGCAGTGCTAGTCGACTAACCGAGCAGTTCTTC. This translates into CSASRLTEQFF.

This chain links TRBV7-3 with TRBJ1-1, with D possibly matching TRBD1 (6 bases). The germline CDR1 and CDR2 sequences are SGHTA and FQGTGA. The CDR3 sequence is 15 residues long. Trimming pared 5 bases from V and 1 base from J, leaving 14 bases between. The DNA for the CDR3 is TGTGCCAGCAGCCCGGAAGGGGGAAGGAACACTGAAGCTTTCTTT. Translating gives CASSPEGGRNTEAFF.

The chain recombines TRBV5-1 with TRBJ2-5, with D possibly matching TRBD1 (5 bases). The DNA end is a closer match to TRBJ2-7, so the J assignment may be wrong. This CDR3 region has 15 residues. CDR1 is SGHRS and CDR2 is YFSETQ in the germline V gene. CDR3 sequence (DNA): TGCGCCAGCAGCTTGGCCGGCGGACACCGCTACGAGCAGTACTTC. This gives the protein CASSLAGGHRYEQYF.

This clone has just a few counts. The chain recombines TRBV30 with TRBJ2-7; TRBD2 agrees at 7 bases. Trimming cost V 4 bases and J 0 bases; bases outside gene matches: 6. There are 14 residues in the CDR3. The V gene's germline CDR1 is GTSNPN and CDR2 SVGIG (reference sequence). CDR3 sequence: CAWNSGLGSYEQYF. In DNA, the CDR3 is TGTGCCTGGAACTCCGGACTAGGCTCCTACGAGCAGTACTTC.

This clone was counted only a few times. Relative to the germline gene, one junction end is altered; a read error may explain this. The chain couples TRBV7-9 to TRBJ1-6; the D is unclear. The CDR3 loop spans 16 amino acids. Germline CDR1 reads SEHNR; CDR2 reads FQNEAQ (reference sequence). CDR3: CSSSPSPGDLNSPLHF. The CDR3 coding sequence is TGTTCCAGCAGCCCCAGCCCGGGAGACCTCAATTCACCCCTCCACTTT.

The chain employs TRBV5-4 and TRBJ2-7; 10 bases agree with TRBD2. The CDR3 spans 15 residues. V lost 2 bases to trimming and J lost 2 bases; unmatched junction nucleotides: 4. Per the germline V gene, CDR1 is SGHNT and CDR2 is YYREEE (reference sequence). The chain's CDR3 is CASSLSLAGAYEQYF. Written as DNA, the CDR3 is TGTGCCAGCAGCTTATCCCTAGCGGGAGCCTACGAGCAGTACTTC.

The chain joins TRBV15 to TRBJ1-4, with 11 nucleotides matching TRBD1. The junction had 5 bases not matched to a gene; V was cut back by 3 bases and J by 5 bases. CDR1 and CDR2 (germline): LNHNV, YYDKDF (reference sequence). The CDR3 length is 16 residues. The CDR3 sequence is CATSRGDRGANEKLFF. The CDR3, as DNA: TGTGCCACCAGCAGGGGGGACAGGGGGGCAAATGAAAAACTGTTTTTT.

This clone was detected a few times. The rearrangement uses TRBV9 and TRBJ2-1; TRBD2 agrees at 12 bases. Germline V CDR1 and CDR2: SGDLS, YYNGEE. The CDR3 runs 18 residues. The V gene end was trimmed by 0 bases and the J gene end by 8 bases; junction bases not matched to a gene: 12. CDR3 coding DNA: TGTGCCAGCAGCGTAGGACTAGCGGGAGAGGTAAGGTACGATGAGCAGTTCTTC. Translation gives CASSVGLAGEVRYDEQFF. The full variable domain, its missing parts supplied by reference TRBV9 and TRBJ2-1, is DSGVTQTPKHLITATGQRVTLRCSPRSGDLSVYWYQQSLDQGLQFLIQYYNGEERAKGNILERFSAQQFPDLHSELNLSSLELGDSALYFCASSVGLAGEVRYDEQFFGPGTRLTVL.

This clone was picked up a small number of times. The gene calls are TRBV7-3 and TRBJ2-1, with 10 bases that match TRBD2. The CDR3 is 15 amino acids. V shed 0 bases, J shed 4 bases, and the junction held 0 bases outside the gene matches. Germline assignment: CDR1 SGHTA and CDR2 FQGTGA. CDR3 DNA: TGTGCCAGCAGCTTAACTAGCGGGGGGTACAATGAGCAGTTCTTC. Amino acids: CASSLTSGGYNEQFF.

This rearrangement joins TRBV5-6 to TRBJ2-5; weak D call: TRBD1 (6 bases). CDR1 is SGHDT, CDR2 YYEEEE, per germline. V lost 6 bases and J lost 2, with 14 bases in between. This CDR3 is 14 amino acids long. The CDR3 bases are TGTGCCAGCATCGAACAGGGTTGGCAAGAGACCCAGTACTTC. Translated: CASIEQGWQETQYF.

V usage is TRBV2 and J usage is TRBJ2-1; D possibly corresponds to TRBD1 (6 bases). Trimming pared 8 bases from V and 6 bases from J, leaving 11 bases between. The V gene's germline CDR1 is SNHLY and CDR2 FYNNEI. The CDR3 covers 12 residues. The CDR3 sequence: CASGGVGNEQFF. CDR3 DNA sequence: TGTGCCAGCGGGGGCGTGGGCAATGAGCAGTTCTTC. The entire variable domain, with the rest obtained from reference TRBV2 and TRBJ2-1, is as follows: EPEVTQTPSHQVTQMGQEVILRCVPISNHLYFYWYRQILGQKVEFLVSFYNNEISEKSEIFDDQFSVERPDGSNFTLKIRSTKLEDSAMYFCASGGVGNEQFFGPGTRLTVL.

The chain employs TRBV6-6 and TRBJ2-7, with D perhaps matching TRBD2 (6 bases). Germline CDR1 reads MNHNY; CDR2 reads SVGAGI (reference sequence). The CDR3 spans 13 residues. The V end was cut by 2 bases, the J end by 3 bases, with 8 bases between. The CDR3, as DNA: TGTGCCAGCAGTTACCCGGGACTCTACGAGCAGTACTTC. This translates into CASSYPGLYEQYF.

The chain links TRBV29-1 to TRBJ2-7, with 11 bases that match TRBD2. The CDR3 sequence is 14 residues long. V was clipped by 8 bases and J by 6 bases; unmatched bases: 12. CDR1 and CDR2 from the germline V gene are SQVTM and ANQGSEA. This chain's CDR3 is CSTLNGLAGGEQYF. Here the CDR3 DNA reads TGCAGCACTCTAAACGGACTAGCGGGCGGCGAGCAGTACTTC.

The rearrangement uses TRBV18 and TRBJ1-3, with D uncertain. The CDR3 length is 17 residues. V was cut by 2 bases and J by 0 bases, with 14 bases left in between. Germline lookup yields CDR1 KGHSH and CDR2 LQKENI. CDR3 bases: TGTGCCAGCTCACCAATTAGCGACCCATCCTCTGGAAACACCATATATTTT. It codes for CASSPISDPSSGNTIYF.

The rearrangement links TRBV28 to TRBJ2-5; 7 nucleotides line up with TRBD2. The CDR3 runs 13 residues. CDR1 MDHEN and CDR2 SYDVKM come from the germline V gene. The ends lost 8 bases at V and 4 bases at J; junction bases unmatched: 7. The CDR3 sequence: CASSTSDRETQYF. CDR3 in DNA: TGTGCCAGCTCAACTAGCGATAGAGAGACCCAGTACTTC. Combining the CDR3 with reference TRBV28 and TRBJ2-5 gives the whole variable domain DVKVTQSSRYLVKRTGEKVFLECVQDMDHENMFWYRQDPGLGLRLIYFSYDVKMKEKGDIPEGYSVSREKKERFSLILESASTNQTSMYLCASSTSDRETQYFGPGTRLLVL.

This chain uses TRBV18 with TRBJ2-7; 8 bases agree with TRBD1. Per the germline V gene, CDR1 is KGHSH and CDR2 is LQKENI. After removal of 5 bases from V and 2 bases from J, the junction contained 5 bases not matched to a gene. This CDR3 has 14 amino acids. The CDR3 nucleotides read TGTGCCAGCTCAGTCGACAGGGGACCCTACGAGCAGTACTTC. Protein sequence: CASSVDRGPYEQYF.

This clone was counted between two and nine times. The genes are TRBV9 and TRBJ1-6; maybe TRBD1 (5 bases). Per germline, CDR1 SGDLS and CDR2 YYNGEE. V was clipped by 0 bases and J by 9 bases, with 16 bases between them. The CDR3 totals 16 residues. The CDR3: CASSVASGEGSSPLHF. In nucleotides, the CDR3 is TGTGCCAGCAGCGTAGCTTCGGGGGAAGGTTCTTCACCCCTCCACTTT.

This clone was picked up one time. This sequence joins TRBV5-1 and TRBJ1-4; D may be TRBD1 (5 bases). In germline, CDR1 is SGHRS, CDR2 YFSETQ. Trimming removed 5 bases from V and 8 bases from J, with 16 bases in between. This CDR3 contains 14 residues. The CDR3 is CASRWGDRNEKLFF. The DNA for the CDR3 is TGCGCCAGCAGATGGGGGGATCGGAACGAAAAACTGTTTTTT.

This clone occurred once. The chain has TRBV9 and TRBJ2-1, with 7 bases aligning to TRBD2. The V and J ends lost 0 bases and 6 bases, in that order; junction bases with no gene match: 9. The CDR3 spans 16 residues. Germline lookup yields CDR1 SGDLS and CDR2 YYNGEE. DNA of the CDR3: TGTGCCAGCAGCGTAGCTACGGCGGGAGAGGTCAATGAGCAGTTCTTC. Translation gives CASSVATAGEVNEQFF.

The chain couples TRBV30 to TRBJ1-1; the D is unclear. Germline CDR1 is GTSNPN and CDR2 is SVGIG (reference sequence). Trimming stripped 7 bases from V and 3 bases from J, with 18 bases between. The CDR3 totals 14 residues. The CDR3 spells CASRGRHWDTEAFF. Here the CDR3 DNA reads TGTGCCTCTCGCGGGCGGCACTGGGACACTGAAGCTTTCTTT.

V is TRBV7-2 and J is TRBJ1-3; D perhaps matches TRBD1 (5 bases). This CDR3 contains 16 residues. V was cut by 1 base and J by 3 bases, with 13 bases left in between. Germline-derived CDR1 and CDR2 are SGHTA and FQGNSA. The CDR3 is CASSLVGATRGNTIYF. As DNA, the CDR3 is TGTGCCAGCAGCTTAGTAGGGGCGACGCGTGGAAACACCATATATTTT.

With respect to this clone: A junction end diverges from the germline sequence, so it may reflect a read error. V gene TRBV5-1 combines with J gene TRBJ1-1; 8 positions agree with TRBD1. Germline values: CDR1 SGHRS, CDR2 YFSETQ. The CDR3 runs to 20 residues. CDR3 sequence (DNA): TGCGCCAGCAGTTTGGGCGGACCCCATCGTGCAGGGGGCCGGAACACTGAAGCTTTCTTT. Protein sequence: CASSLGGPHRAGGRNTEAFF.

This clone was seen just once. CDR3 sequence (DNA): TGTGCCAGCTCACCCGACTTCGGTCGTCGGGGCACTGAAGCTTTCTTT. Its protein product is CASSPDFGRRGTEAFF. V gene TRBV18 combines with J gene TRBJ1-1; D is undetermined. Germline assignment: CDR1 KGHSH and CDR2 LQKENI. V lost 3 bases, J lost 4 bases, and 18 bases lay in between. CDR3 length: 16 amino acids.

This clone has a single count. This rearrangement joins TRBV2 to TRBJ2-1; 11 bases line up with TRBD2. CDR1 is SNHLY and CDR2 is FYNNEI in the germline V gene. CDR3 size: 15 residues. V lost 8 bases to trimming and J lost 7 bases; unmatched junction nucleotides: 10. This chain's CDR3 is CASGGSGGAPNEQFF. CDR3 bases: TGTGCCAGCGGTGGTAGCGGGGGGGCACCAAATGAGCAGTTCTTC.

The chain has TRBV7-3 and TRBJ2-6; TRBD1 matches 9 bases. V gave up 5 bases and J gave up 2 bases; unmatched junction bases: 13. Germline lookup yields CDR1 SGHTA and CDR2 FQGTGA. The CDR3 runs to 19 residues. The CDR3 coding sequence is TGTGCCAGCAGCCCTTACCCGGGACAGGGAGGTACTGGGGCCAACGTCCTGACTTTC. It codes for CASSPYPGQGGTGANVLTF.

The genes are TRBV10-1 and TRBJ2-5; 11 nucleotides agree with TRBD2. CDR3 length: 14 amino acids. Unmatched junction bases numbered 2, after V lost 4 bases and J lost 4 bases. Looked up from germline, CDR1 is WNHNN and CDR2 is SYGVQD (reference sequence). The DNA of the CDR3 is TGCGCCAGCAGTGCTGGGACTAGCGGAGAGACCCAGTACTTC. It specifies CASSAGTSGETQYF.

CDR3 bases: TGTGCCAGCAGCCAAGAATCGGCAGGGGCAAGAATTAAGTTCTTC. The encoded protein is CASSQESAGARIKFF. The gene calls are TRBV4-2 and TRBJ2-1; possible D gene TRBD1, 6 bases. This CDR3 comprises 15 residues. Deletions cut 0 bases from V and 14 bases from J, with 20 bases between. Germline V lookup: CDR1 LGHNA, CDR2 YNFKEQ.

The CDR3 loop reads CASSTRDRTRRTQHF. The CDR3 region has the DNA TGTGCCAGCAGCACACGGGACAGAACACGACGCACCCAGCATTTT. The rearrangement links TRBV21-1 to TRBJ1-5; the table gives TRBD1 as D, unverified against the DNA. TRBV21-1 is shown as a pseudogene. The CDR3 is 15 residues long.

This sequence joins TRBV27 and TRBJ2-2; a possible D gene is TRBD2 (5 bases). The V gene lost 6 bases and the J gene lost 7 bases, with 15 bases spanning the gap. The CDR3 has 14 amino acids. The germline CDR1 and CDR2 sequences are MNHEY and SMNVEV (reference sequence). This CDR3 is CASRKLVQGGELFF. For the CDR3, the DNA is TGTGCCAGCAGAAAACTAGTGCAAGGCGGGGAGCTGTTTTTT.